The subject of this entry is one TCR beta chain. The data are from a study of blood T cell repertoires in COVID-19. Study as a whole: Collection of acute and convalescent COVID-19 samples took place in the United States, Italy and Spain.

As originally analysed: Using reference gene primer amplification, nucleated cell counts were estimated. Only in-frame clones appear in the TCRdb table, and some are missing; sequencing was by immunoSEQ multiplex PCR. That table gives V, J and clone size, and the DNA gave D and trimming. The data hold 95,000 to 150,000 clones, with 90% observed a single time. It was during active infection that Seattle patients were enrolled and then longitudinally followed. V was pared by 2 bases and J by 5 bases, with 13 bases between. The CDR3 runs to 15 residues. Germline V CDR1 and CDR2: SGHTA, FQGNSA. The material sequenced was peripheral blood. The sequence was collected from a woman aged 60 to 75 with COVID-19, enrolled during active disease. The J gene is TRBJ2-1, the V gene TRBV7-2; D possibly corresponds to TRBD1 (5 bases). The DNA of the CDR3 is TGTGCCAGCAGCTTAAGTTCAGGGCGACACAATGAGCAGTTCTTC. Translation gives CASSLSSGRHNEQFF.